These T cell receptor beta chains were read from a single sample in a study of blood T cell repertoires in COVID-19. Only in-frame clones appear in the TCRdb table, and some are missing; sequencing was by immunoSEQ multiplex PCR. The data show about 59,000 clones, approximately 90% seen once. The specimen was peripheral blood. Receptors were obtained from a man aged 80 or over with acute or convalescent COVID-19. Each CDR3 is given with its conserved first and last residue. The order of the fields is clone size, J gene, V gene, D gene, CDR3 protein, CDR3 DNA. The D gene is left open where the match is weak. Rows may omit the clone size; those that give it use once, few, many or a size class.

>-|TRBJ1-1|TRBV29-1|-
CSVEKLMNTEAFF
TGCAGCGTTGAAAAGCTTATGAACACTGAAGCTTTCTTT
>-|TRBJ1-1|TRBV12-3/TRBV12-4|-
CASSDRKNTEAFF
TGTGCCAGCAGTGACAGGAAGAACACTGAAGCTTTCTTT
>-|TRBJ1-3|TRBV5-1|TRBD1
CASSLDGTGSSHGNTIYF
TGCGCCAGCAGCTTGGACGGGACAGGATCCTCTCATGGAAACACCATATATTTT
>-|TRBJ2-5|TRBV10-3|TRBD1
CAISRDREETQYF
TGTGCCATCAGCCGGGACAGGGAAGAGACCCAGTACTTC
>-|TRBJ1-4|TRBV19|TRBD1
CASSTPGQGDEKLFF
TGTGCCAGTAGTACACCGGGACAGGGTGACGAAAAACTGTTTTTT
>-|TRBJ2-1|TRBV24-1|TRBD2
CATSDLSGGVYNEQFF
TGTGCCACCAGTGATCTTAGCGGGGGGGTTTACAATGAGCAGTTCTTC
>few|TRBJ2-1|TRBV29-1|TRBD1
CSVETGTGELAEFF
TGCAGCGTTGAAACCGGGACAGGGGAGTTAGCGGAGTTCTTC
>once|TRBJ1-3|TRBV20-1|-
CSASFPGLSSGNTIYF
TGCAGTGCTAGTTTCCCAGGCTTATCCTCTGGAAACACCATATATTTT
>-|TRBJ2-2|TRBV24-1|-
CATSDFGGPWSTGELFF
TGTGCCACCAGTGATTTCGGAGGCCCCTGGAGCACCGGGGAGCTGTTTTTT
>-|TRBJ1-2|TRBV3-1/TRBV3-2|-
CASSPFGRTGGYTF
TGTGCCAGCAGCCCCTTTGGGCGGACTGGGGGCTACACCTTC
>-|TRBJ2-7|TRBV2|TRBD1
CASSSEGGRGGGYEQYF
TGTGCCAGCAGTAGCGAAGGGGGCAGGGGCGGAGGATACGAGCAGTACTTC
>-|TRBJ2-7|TRBV5-4|-
CASSLDQGNRQYF
TGTGCCAGCAGCTTGGACCAGGGGAATCGGCAGTACTTC
>-|TRBJ1-2|TRBV7-8|-
CASSLVYGGRDQTNYGYTF
TGTGCCAGCAGCTTAGTCTACGGGGGGCGAGACCAAACTAACTATGGCTACACCTTC
>-|TRBJ1-5|TRBV27|-
CASSPRGFRNQPQHF
TGTGCCAGCAGCCCAAGGGGGTTTCGCAATCAGCCCCAGCATTTT
>once|TRBJ1-2|TRBV10-3|TRBD1
CAISESTGDGYTF
TGTGCCATCAGTGAGTCTACAGGGGACGGCTACACCTTC
>-|TRBJ1-6|TRBV5-8|TRBD1
CASSTGQPNSPLHF
TGTGCCAGCAGCACGGGACAGCCTAATTCACCCCTCCACTTT
>-|TRBJ2-7|TRBV6-6|TRBD1
CASSYSTGERYEQYF
TGTGCCAGCAGTTACTCTACAGGGGAAAGGTACGAGCAGTACTTC
>-|TRBJ2-2|TRBV6-5|-
CASGHTNTGELFF
TGTGCCAGCGGGCATACGAACACCGGGGAGCTGTTTTTT